This TCR beta chain is drawn from a study of T cells expressing NK-cell markers. Study outcomes and limitations: Topping the CD3+CD56-NKG2C+ fraction as well were these clonotypes, in a few donors.

Per the germline V gene, CDR1 is SNHLY and CDR2 is FYNNEI. This CDR3 spans 13 amino acids. A note on this clonotype: The target antigen is unknown.

TCRdb reworked the 5' RACE reads into one entry per CDR3 protein, no DNA. This listing includes about 550,000 distinct CDR3 sequences. This clonotype was sampled from a man in his late teens or twenties in good health. V usage is TRBV2 and J usage is TRBJ2-5; TCRdb lists TRBD1, though no DNA is available to test this call. Sequencing was done on a sample of blood T cells: a sorted CD56 or NKG2C T cell subset, CD4+ or CD8+ T cells, or bulk PBMC T cells (not recorded which). The chain's CDR3 is CASSAQGQETQYF.